This TCR beta chain was captured in a study of siplizumab effects on memory and regulatory T cells. There are 15 residues in the CDR3. The study's findings and limits: Greater diversity than memory cells seemed evident in naive T cells, which also appeared to be major alloresponse contributors. Of the proliferating CD4+ or CD8+ clones, roughly 75-96% lacked a naive or memory phenotype that could be assigned. The average Treg-derived proportion among mappable alloreactive CD4+ clones was 65% to 80% with siplizumab versus 25% to 30% in controls.

On this clone itself: Its antigen remains unknown.

Each sample had 80,000 to 100,000 TCR templates assayed. The data were produced by immunoSEQ multiplex PCR, yet TCRdb's version contains in-frame clones alone and is incomplete. Seen here are roughly 100,000 clones, about 93% observed once, and the top ten hold approximately 0.62%. This sequence was found in a human donor in good health. The sequenced sample consisted of Tregs sorted from blood. The genes are TRBV21-1 and TRBJ2-1; TRBD2 is taken as the D call from the table, unchecked against the DNA. TRBV21-1 is a pseudogene locus. The CDR3 loop reads CASSKGGTRLDEQFF. The DNA of the CDR3 is TGTGCCAGCAGCAAAGGCGGGACTAGATTAGATGAGCAGTTCTTC.